This T cell receptor beta chain is from a study of cytomegalovirus exposure and HLA in healthy donors. The study, taken as a whole, reports: According to the study, roughly 160 TCR beta chains were cytomegalovirus-associated. The classifier reportedly diagnosed cytomegalovirus status with high specificity and sensitivity. The authors confirmed in vitro that a few CMV-associated chains were specific for CMV antigens.

Looked up from germline, CDR1 is SGDLS and CDR2 is YYNGEE. The CDR3 loop spans 15 amino acids. Trimming pared 1 base from V and 7 bases from J, leaving 15 bases between. The donors were part of the 120-subject validation cohort, which stood apart from the roughly 730-subject first cohort. Points on this clone: Antigen: not known.

Sequencing used immunoSEQ multiplex PCR; TCRdb keeps in-frame clones, though not all of them. Of 110,000 to 150,000 clones listed, 90% to 95% are singletons. The receptor's source is a man younger than 35 in good health and CMV-seronegative. The source material was PBMCs. This chain connects TRBV9 to TRBJ2-1; TRBD2 is a possible D gene (5 bases). CDR3 region: CASSVYQRGWNEQFF. As DNA, the CDR3 is TGTGCCAGCAGCGTATACCAACGCGGGTGGAATGAGCAGTTCTTC.